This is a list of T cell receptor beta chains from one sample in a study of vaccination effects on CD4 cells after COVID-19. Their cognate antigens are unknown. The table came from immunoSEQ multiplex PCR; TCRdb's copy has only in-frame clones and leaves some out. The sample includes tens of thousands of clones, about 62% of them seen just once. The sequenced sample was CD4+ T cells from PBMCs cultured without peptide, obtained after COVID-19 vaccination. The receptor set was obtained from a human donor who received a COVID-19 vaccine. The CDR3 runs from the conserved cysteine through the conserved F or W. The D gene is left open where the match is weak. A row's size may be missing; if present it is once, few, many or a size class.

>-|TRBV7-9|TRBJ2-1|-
CASSLTGLYNEQFF
TGTGCCAGCAGCTTAACAGGGCTCTACAATGAGCAGTTCTTC
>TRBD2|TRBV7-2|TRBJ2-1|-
CASSLSTSGGLEQFF
TGTGCCAGCAGCTTATCGACTAGCGGGGGTCTTGAGCAGTTCTTC
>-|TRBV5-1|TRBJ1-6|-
CASSFDQKSPLHF
TGCGCCAGCAGCTTTGACCAAAAATCACCCCTCCACTTT
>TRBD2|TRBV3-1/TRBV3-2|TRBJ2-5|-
CASSLGLAGEGETQYF
TGTGCCAGCAGCCTGGGACTAGCGGGGGAAGGAGAGACCCAGTACTTC
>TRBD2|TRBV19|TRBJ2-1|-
CASSAYSGRRAYNEQFF
TGTGCCAGTAGCGCTTATAGCGGGAGACGGGCCTACAATGAGCAGTTCTTC
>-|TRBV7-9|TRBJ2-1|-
CASSLNGEAYNEQFF
TGTGCCAGCAGCTTGAACGGGGAAGCCTACAATGAGCAGTTCTTC
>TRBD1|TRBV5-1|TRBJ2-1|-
CASTIQLGTGMVNEQFF
TGCGCCAGCACCATCCAACTCGGGACAGGGATGGTCAATGAGCAGTTCTTC
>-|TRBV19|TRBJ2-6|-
CASREGPWGSGANVLTF
TGTGCCAGTAGAGAAGGGCCCTGGGGATCCGGGGCCAACGTCCTGACTTTC
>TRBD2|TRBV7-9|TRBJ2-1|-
CASSLVPSGGHNSYNEQFF
TGTGCCAGCAGCTTAGTCCCTAGCGGGGGGCACAACTCCTACAATGAGCAGTTCTTC
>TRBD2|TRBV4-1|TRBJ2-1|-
CASSQVGRDLGTEQFF
TGCGCCAGCAGCCAAGTAGGGAGGGATCTTGGTACTGAGCAGTTCTTC
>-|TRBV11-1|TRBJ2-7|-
CASSPDGGINYEQYF
TGTGCCAGCAGTCCCGACGGAGGGATAAACTACGAGCAGTACTTC
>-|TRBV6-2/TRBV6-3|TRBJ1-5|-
CASSYLRGTVNSNQPQHF
TGTGCCAGCAGTTACCTCCGGGGTACCGTAAATAGCAATCAGCCCCAGCATTTT
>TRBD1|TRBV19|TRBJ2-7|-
CASSLSMSLTGGYEQYF
TGTGCCAGTAGCCTGTCAATGTCACTGACAGGGGGGTACGAGCAGTACTTC
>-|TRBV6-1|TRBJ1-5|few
CASSEASRFQPQHF
TGTGCCAGCAGTGAAGCATCACGGTTTCAGCCCCAGCATTTT
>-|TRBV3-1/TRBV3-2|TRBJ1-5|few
CASSLGRQPQHF
TGTGCCAGCAGCTTGGGGAGGCAGCCCCAGCATTTT
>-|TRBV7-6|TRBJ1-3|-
CASSLTPRDPFSGNTIYF
TGTGCCAGCAGCTTAACCCCCCGTGACCCCTTCTCTGGAAACACCATATATTTT
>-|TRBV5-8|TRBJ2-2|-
CASSLDGPGTGELFF
TGTGCCAGCAGCTTGGATGGGCCTGGCACCGGGGAGCTGTTTTTT
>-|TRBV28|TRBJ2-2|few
CASNTGTGELFF
TGTGCCAGCAATACAGGGACCGGGGAGCTGTTTTTT
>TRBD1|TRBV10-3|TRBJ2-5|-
CAIRTTGDEETQYF
TGTGCCATCAGGACTACAGGGGACGAAGAGACCCAGTACTTC
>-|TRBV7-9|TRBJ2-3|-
CASSSIGQTTDTQYF
TGTGCCAGCAGCTCTATAGGCCAAACAACAGATACGCAGTATTTT
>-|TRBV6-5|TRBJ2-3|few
CASRPGSVSTDTQYF
TGTGCCAGCAGGCCCGGGAGCGTAAGCACAGATACGCAGTATTTT
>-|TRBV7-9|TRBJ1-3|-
CASSYLGGRSGNTIYF
TGTGCCAGCTCATACCTGGGGGGCCGATCTGGAAACACCATATATTTT
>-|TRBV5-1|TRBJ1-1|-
CASSLLVPGNTEAFF
TGCGCCAGCAGCTTGTTGGTCCCAGGGAACACTGAAGCTTTCTTT
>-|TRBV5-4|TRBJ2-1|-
CASSLFDRPKSSYNEQFF
TGTGCCAGCAGCTTGTTTGACAGGCCCAAAAGCTCCTACAATGAGCAGTTCTTC
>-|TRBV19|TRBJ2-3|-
CASSIDEGRPTDTQYF
TGTGCCAGTAGTATAGATGAAGGGAGGCCCACAGATACGCAGTATTTT
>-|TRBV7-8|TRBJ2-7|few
CASSPQGPEQYF
TGTGCCAGCAGCCCCCAGGGCCCCGAGCAGTACTTC
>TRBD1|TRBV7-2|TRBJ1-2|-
CASSSGQGLYYGYTF
TGTGCCAGCAGCTCCGGACAGGGGCTGTACTATGGCTACACCTTC
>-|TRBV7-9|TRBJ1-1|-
CASSKQGNTEAFF
TGTGCCAGCAGCAAACAGGGTAACACTGAAGCTTTCTTT
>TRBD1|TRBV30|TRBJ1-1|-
CAWSKDRLNTEAFF
TGTGCCTGGAGTAAGGACAGGCTGAACACTGAAGCTTTCTTT
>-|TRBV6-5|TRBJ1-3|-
CASTAGISGNTIYF
TGTGCCAGTACGGCAGGGATATCTGGAAACACCATATATTTT
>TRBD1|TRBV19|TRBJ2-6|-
CASSLQGAKTGANVLTF
TGTGCCAGTAGCCTACAGGGGGCGAAGACTGGGGCCAACGTCCTGACTTTC
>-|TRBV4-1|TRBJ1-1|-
CASSQAIDRNTEAFF
TGCGCCAGCAGCCAAGCCATAGACAGGAACACTGAAGCTTTCTTT
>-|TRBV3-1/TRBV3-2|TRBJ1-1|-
CASSQDSGDDMNTEAFF
TGTGCCAGCAGCCAAGATTCAGGGGACGACATGAACACTGAAGCTTTCTTT
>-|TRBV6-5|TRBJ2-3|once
CASRPNRDTQYF
TGTGCCAGCAGACCCAACAGGGATACGCAGTATTTT
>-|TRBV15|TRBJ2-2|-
CATSRDPGIGNTGELFF
TGTGCCACCAGCAGAGATCCGGGAATAGGGAACACCGGGGAGCTGTTTTTT
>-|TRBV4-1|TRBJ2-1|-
CASSHYTGNSYNEQFF
TGCGCCAGCAGCCATTATACCGGGAACTCCTACAATGAGCAGTTCTTC
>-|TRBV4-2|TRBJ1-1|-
CASSQLGGYLNTEAFF
TGTGCCAGCAGCCAACTTGGGGGGTATCTGAACACTGAAGCTTTCTTT
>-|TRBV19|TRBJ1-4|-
CASTRDEKLFF
TGTGCCAGTACGCGGGACGAAAAACTGTTTTTT
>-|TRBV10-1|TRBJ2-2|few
CASTAGSGTGELFF
TGCGCCAGCACGGCAGGGTCGGGCACCGGGGAGCTGTTTTTT
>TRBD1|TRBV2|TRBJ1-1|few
CASTFGTGGNTEAFF
TGTGCCAGCACCTTCGGGACAGGCGGGAACACTGAAGCTTTCTTT
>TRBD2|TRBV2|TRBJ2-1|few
CASSETRESEQFF
TGTGCCAGCAGTGAGACGCGGGAGAGTGAGCAGTTCTTC
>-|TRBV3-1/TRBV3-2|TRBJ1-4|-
CASSPTESGREKLFF
TGTGCCAGCAGCCCCACCGAGAGTGGGCGCGAAAAACTGTTTTTT
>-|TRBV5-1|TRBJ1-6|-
CASSLNPAGANSPLHF
TGCGCCAGCAGCTTGAATCCGGCAGGGGCAAATTCACCCCTCCACTTT
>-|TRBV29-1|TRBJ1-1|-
CSVERQLNTEAFF
TGCAGCGTTGAACGGCAGTTGAACACTGAAGCTTTCTTT
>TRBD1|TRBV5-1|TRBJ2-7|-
CASSLGQDSYEQYF
TGCGCCAGCAGCTTAGGACAGGACTCCTACGAGCAGTACTTC
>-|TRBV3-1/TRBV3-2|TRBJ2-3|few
CASSRRVGQGSLVGTDTQYF
TGTGCCAGCAGCCGGCGCGTTGGGCAGGGGAGTTTGGTCGGCACAGATACGCAGTATTTT
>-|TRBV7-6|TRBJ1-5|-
CASSRDAYSNQPQHF
TGTGCCAGCAGCCGCGACGCGTATAGCAATCAGCCCCAGCATTTT